This is a list of T cell receptor beta chains from one sample in a study of blood T cell repertoires in COVID-19. The protocol was immunoSEQ multiplex PCR, while the TCRdb copy is restricted to in-frame clones and leaves out a portion. This sample carries 27,000 or so clones, 70% to 90% of them seen once, and the ten largest clones take 2.8%. The sequenced sample consisted of peripheral blood. All receptors come from a human donor in a cohort sampled during active COVID-19. Both conserved end residues are part of each CDR3. D genes are given only for firm matches. Some rows mark clone size as missing; the rest say once, few, many or name a class of expanded clone.

j_gene,v_gene,abundance,d_gene,CDR3aa,CDR3nt
TRBJ2-6,TRBV5-4,.,TRBD1,CASSQGQGPQGANVLTF,TGTGCCAGCAGCCAGGGACAGGGCCCCCAAGGGGCCAACGTCCTGACTTTC
TRBJ2-7,TRBV6-5,.,.,CASSYRQDSYEQYF,TGTGCCAGCAGTTACCGACAGGACTCCTACGAGCAGTACTTC
TRBJ1-1,TRBV5-1,.,TRBD1,CASSLWTGARQEAFF,TGCGCCAGCAGCTTATGGACAGGGGCCAGACAGGAAGCTTTCTTT
TRBJ2-2,TRBV2,.,TRBD2,CASSRLAGTGELFF,TGTGCCAGCAGTAGACTAGCGGGGACCGGGGAGCTGTTTTTT
TRBJ2-1,TRBV19,.,.,CASSIWTTTHNEQFF,TGTGCCAGTAGTATATGGACTACAACCCACAATGAGCAGTTCTTC
TRBJ2-6,TRBV4-1,.,.,CASSQVVLAGKTGANVLTF,TGCGCCAGCAGCCAAGTGGTGTTAGCAGGGAAAACTGGGGCCAACGTCCTGACTTTC
TRBJ2-1,TRBV7-9,.,.,CASSPKGFFVDEQFF,TGTGCCAGCAGCCCAAAGGGGTTTTTCGTCGATGAGCAGTTCTTC
TRBJ2-2,TRBV3-1/TRBV3-2,.,TRBD2,CASSLLGLAANTGELFF,TGTGCCAGCAGCCTATTGGGACTAGCGGCGAACACCGGGGAGCTGTTTTTT
TRBJ2-5,TRBV5-1,once,.,CASSPGFQVETQYF,TGCGCCAGCAGCCCCGGTTTTCAGGTAGAGACCCAGTACTTC
TRBJ2-2,TRBV10-2,.,TRBD2,CASSDPRLGGSTGELFF,TGCGCCAGCAGTGATCCGCGGCTGGGGGGGAGCACCGGGGAGCTGTTTTTT
TRBJ2-3,TRBV9,.,TRBD1,CASSTGTELYTDTQYF,TGTGCCAGCAGCACCGGGACAGAACTATACACAGATACGCAGTATTTT
TRBJ1-1,TRBV27,.,TRBD1,CASSPGTGKNTEAFF,TGTGCCAGCAGTCCCGGGACAGGGAAGAACACTGAAGCTTTCTTT
TRBJ2-3,TRBV28,.,.,CASILKGTDTQYF,TGTGCCAGCATCTTAAAGGGGACAGATACGCAGTATTTT
TRBJ2-1,TRBV28,.,TRBD2,CASGTPTSGTYNEQFF,TGTGCCAGCGGGACCCCGACTAGCGGGACCTACAATGAGCAGTTCTTC
TRBJ2-2,TRBV29-1,once,TRBD2,CSVVAGGFYDGELFF,TGCAGCGTTGTGGCGGGGGGTTTTTACGATGGGGAGCTGTTTTTT
TRBJ2-3,TRBV4-1,.,TRBD1,CASSLSGTGGFTDTQYF,TGCGCCAGCAGCCTATCCGGGACAGGGGGTTTCACAGATACGCAGTATTTT
TRBJ1-2,TRBV5-1,.,.,CASREGANYGYTF,TGCGCCAGCAGGGAAGGGGCTAACTATGGCTACACCTTC
TRBJ2-3,TRBV21-1,.,.,CASSFHRSQGEHTQYF,TGTGCCAGCAGCTTTCATCGGAGCCAGGGGGAGCATACGCAGTATTTT
TRBJ2-3,TRBV7-2,.,.,CASSRGGGRTDTQYF,TGTGCCAGCAGCAGGGGAGGCGGACGCACAGATACGCAGTATTTT
TRBJ2-7,TRBV2,.,TRBD2,CASSALAGSYEQYF,TGTGCCAGCAGTGCCCTAGCGGGGTCCTACGAGCAGTACTTC
TRBJ1-5,TRBV6-6,.,TRBD1,CASSYGGQYSNQPQHF,TGTGCCAGCAGTTACGGGGGACAGTATAGCAATCAGCCCCAGCATTTT
TRBJ2-1,TRBV5-1,.,TRBD2,CASSGGLAGVSEQFF,TGCGCCAGCAGCGGGGGACTAGCGGGGGTTAGTGAGCAGTTCTTC
TRBJ2-5,TRBV18,.,TRBD2,CASSTGLAGGETQYF,TGTGCCAGCTCAACCGGACTAGCGGGAGGAGAGACCCAGTACTTC
TRBJ1-6,TRBV5-6,.,TRBD1,CASGRWTGNNSPLHF,TGTGCCAGCGGACGATGGACAGGGAATAATTCACCCCTCCACTTT
TRBJ2-1,TRBV5-4,.,TRBD2,CASSLGAGGRYNEQFF,TGTGCCAGCAGCTTGGGAGCGGGAGGCCGTTACAATGAGCAGTTCTTC
TRBJ2-3,TRBV18,.,TRBD2,CASSPRGLRLYF,TGTGCCAGCTCACCACGGGGACTACGTCTTTATTTT
TRBJ2-1,TRBV27,.,.,CASKIGLASRGEQFF,TGTGCCAGCAAGATCGGGCTAGCGTCTAGGGGTGAGCAGTTCTTC
TRBJ2-1,TRBV7-8,.,.,CASSLYPSSYNEQFF,TGTGCCAGCAGCTTATACCCCAGCTCCTACAATGAGCAGTTCTTC
TRBJ2-1,TRBV3-1/TRBV3-2,.,TRBD1,CASTRQGAGNEQFF,TGTGCCAGCACCCGACAGGGGGCGGGTAATGAGCAGTTCTTC
TRBJ2-3,TRBV4-2,.,TRBD2,CASSQGNSGITDTQYF,TGTGCCAGCAGCCAAGGAAATAGCGGGATCACAGATACGCAGTATTTT
TRBJ2-1,TRBV6-5,.,TRBD2,CASRPAGLALNEQFF,TGTGCCAGCAGACCCGCGGGACTAGCTCTCAATGAGCAGTTCTTC
TRBJ2-5,TRBV7-6,.,.,CASSLPQAGPKTQYF,TGTGCCAGCAGCTTACCGCAAGCAGGGCCAAAGACCCAGTACTTC
TRBJ2-7,TRBV11-1,.,TRBD1,CASSTRTGADGQYF,TGTGCCAGCAGCACCCGGACAGGGGCCGACGGGCAGTACTTC
TRBJ2-7,TRBV30,.,.,CAWSVTWPEQYF,TGTGCCTGGAGTGTTACGTGGCCCGAGCAGTACTTC
TRBJ2-5,TRBV4-1,.,TRBD2,CASSQDRHTGLAGGIETQYF,TGCGCCAGCAGCCAGGATAGACACACGGGACTAGCGGGGGGGATTGAGACCCAGTACTTC
TRBJ1-1,TRBV6-5,once,.,CASSHGRVMNTEAFF,TGTGCCAGCAGTCACGGGAGAGTCATGAACACTGAAGCTTTCTTT
TRBJ1-6,TRBV3-1/TRBV3-2,.,TRBD1,CASSQEGTGGSPLHF,TGTGCCAGCAGCCAAGAAGGGACAGGGGGTTCACCCCTCCACTTT
TRBJ2-5,TRBV19,.,TRBD2,CASSIGLAGGQETQYF,TGTGCCAGTAGTATAGGACTAGCGGGGGGACAAGAGACCCAGTACTTC
TRBJ2-7,TRBV28,.,TRBD2,CASSPIPQAGEAYEQYF,TGTGCCAGCAGTCCCATCCCCCAGGCGGGAGAGGCCTACGAGCAGTACTTC
TRBJ1-1,TRBV7-9,.,.,CASSQQENTEAFF,TGTGCCAGCAGTCAACAGGAGAACACTGAAGCTTTCTTT
TRBJ1-1,TRBV19,.,.,CASSIQENTEAFF,TGTGCCAGTAGTATTCAGGAGAACACTGAAGCTTTCTTT
TRBJ1-4,TRBV6-5,.,.,CASRPGADEKLFF,TGTGCCAGCAGGCCTGGGGCGGATGAAAAACTGTTTTTT
TRBJ2-7,TRBV2,.,.,CATASRQGNYEQYF,TGTGCCACCGCCTCCAGGCAGGGGAACTACGAGCAGTACTTC
TRBJ1-1,TRBV15,.,.,CATSRDLPAAGTEAFF,TGTGCCACCAGCAGAGACCTCCCCGCAGCGGGTACTGAAGCTTTCTTT
TRBJ2-2,TRBV19,few,.,CASSSRLVKNTGELFF,TGTGCCAGTAGTTCGCGACTCGTAAAAAACACCGGGGAGCTGTTTTTT
TRBJ2-1,TRBV12-3/TRBV12-4,.,.,CASRTGIDNEQFF,TGTGCCAGCAGAACGGGGATCGACAATGAGCAGTTCTTC
TRBJ2-1,TRBV3-1/TRBV3-2,.,TRBD2,CASSQVGLGSYNEQFF,TGTGCCAGCAGCCAAGTCGGACTAGGGTCGTACAATGAGCAGTTCTTC
TRBJ2-1,TRBV28,.,.,CASSLRGATYNEQFF,TGTGCCAGCAGTTTACGGGGGGCAACCTACAATGAGCAGTTCTTC
TRBJ2-7,TRBV25-1,once,TRBD1,CASSETGGREQYF,TGTGCCAGCAGTGAGACAGGGGGACGCGAGCAGTACTTC
TRBJ1-6,TRBV6-5,.,TRBD1,CASSLTGGHNSPLHF,TGTGCCAGCAGTTTGACAGGGGGCCATAATTCACCCCTCCACTTT
TRBJ2-3,TRBV6-4,.,TRBD1,CASSDSRDRGADTQYF,TGTGCCAGCAGTGACTCGAGGGACAGGGGGGCAGATACGCAGTATTTT
TRBJ2-5,TRBV4-2,.,.,CASSQDPSVQETQYF,TGTGCCAGCAGCCAAGATCCTAGCGTACAAGAGACCCAGTACTTC
TRBJ2-7,TRBV28,.,.,CASSLGPAGEQYF,TGTGCCAGCAGTTTAGGCCCAGCGGGCGAGCAGTACTTC